These 2 T cell receptor beta chains share one sample of origin, sequenced in a study of T-cell reconstitution after alpha-beta-depleted transplantation in children. The authors prepared the TCRbeta library with unique molecular identifiers. TCRdb re-called the PCR reads through MiXCR, storing one row per CDR3 protein. The sample has 700,000 to 850,000 distinct CDR3 sequences, roughly 15% seen once; the top ten hold around 5.3%. Material: PBMCs, mostly from graft donor cells, obtained 360 days after TCRalphabeta/CD19-depleted stem cell transplant. The receptors stem from a male patient younger than 18 who had a stem cell transplant for acute lymphoblastic leukemia, so the T cells may come from the graft donor.

This clonotype was detected many times. V is TRBV27 and J is TRBJ2-1; D is uncertain. CDR1 MNHEY and CDR2 SMNVEV come from the germline V gene (reference sequence). Trimming stripped 5 bases from V and 0 bases from J, with 11 bases between. The CDR3 totals 15 residues. The DNA of the CDR3 is TGTGCCAGCAGTAAACCAGTCCGCTCCTACAATGAGCAGTTCTTC. Translated: CASSKPVRSYNEQFF.

The genes are TRBV9 and TRBJ2-3; tentative D call: TRBD2 (6 bases). This CDR3 has 16 amino acids. CDR1 is SGDLS, CDR2 YYNGEE, per germline. V lost 4 bases to trimming and J lost 3 bases, with 18 bases between them. Written as DNA, the CDR3 is TGTGCCAGCAGCCCCCGGAGGGCCGGGACGACAGATACGCAGTATTTT. Its translation is CASSPRRAGTTDTQYF.